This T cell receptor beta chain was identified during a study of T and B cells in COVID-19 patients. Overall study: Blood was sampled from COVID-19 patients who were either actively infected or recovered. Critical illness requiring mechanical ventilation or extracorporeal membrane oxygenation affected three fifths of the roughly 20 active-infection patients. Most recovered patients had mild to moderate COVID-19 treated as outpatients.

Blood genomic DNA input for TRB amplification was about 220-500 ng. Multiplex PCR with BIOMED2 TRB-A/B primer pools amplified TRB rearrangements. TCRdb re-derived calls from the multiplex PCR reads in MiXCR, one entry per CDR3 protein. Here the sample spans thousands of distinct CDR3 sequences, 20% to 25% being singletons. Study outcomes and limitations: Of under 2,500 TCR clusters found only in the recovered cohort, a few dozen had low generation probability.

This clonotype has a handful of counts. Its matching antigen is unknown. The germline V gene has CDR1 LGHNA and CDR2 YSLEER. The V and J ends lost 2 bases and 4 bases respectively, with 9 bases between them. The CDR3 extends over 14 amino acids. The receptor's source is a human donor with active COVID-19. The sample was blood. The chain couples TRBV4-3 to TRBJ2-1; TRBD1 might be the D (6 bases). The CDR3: CASSQTTGYNEQFF. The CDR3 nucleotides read TGCGCCAGCAGCCAAACCACAGGGTACAATGAGCAGTTCTTC.